Below, one T cell receptor beta chain is given with its context. Its target is unknown. Its ends do not fully match the called genes, so a read error is possible. This specimen belongs to a study of CD8 T cell repertoires and HIV-1 epitope variants. Study information: Tested: three Gag epitope families, Nef HW9 and YT9.

Findings and limits, study-wide: Most of the nine antigen-specific clonotypes appeared cross-reactive to autologous or escape variants.

This CDR3 is 13 amino acids long. Looked up from germline, CDR1 is SGHVS and CDR2 is FQNEAQ. Assay used: immunoSEQ multiplex PCR; TCRdb lists only in-frame clones, some missing. The sample records approximately 90,000 clones, 60% to 80% being singletons. The specimen sequenced was uncultured baseline CD8+ T cells from peripheral blood mononuclear cells (PBMCs). The rearrangement uses TRBV7-8 and TRBJ1-2; no clear D gene. This sequence was found in a male donor with HIV. CDR3 residues: CASSLDWNYGYTF. CDR3 coding DNA: TGTGCCAGCAGTTTAGACTGGAACTATGGCTACACCTTC.